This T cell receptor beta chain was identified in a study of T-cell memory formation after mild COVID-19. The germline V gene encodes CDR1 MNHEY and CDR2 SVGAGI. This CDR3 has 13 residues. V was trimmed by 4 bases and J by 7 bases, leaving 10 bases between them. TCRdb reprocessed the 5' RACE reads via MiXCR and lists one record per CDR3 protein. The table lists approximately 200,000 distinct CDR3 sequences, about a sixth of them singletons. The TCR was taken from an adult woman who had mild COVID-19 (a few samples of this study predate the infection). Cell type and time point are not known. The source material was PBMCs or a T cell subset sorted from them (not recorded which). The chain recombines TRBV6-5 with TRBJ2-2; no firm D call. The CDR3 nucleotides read TGTGCCAGCAGTTCCCGGCTCAACGGGGAGCTGTTTTTT. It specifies CASSSRLNGELFF.